The clone carrying this T cell receptor beta chain was picked up a small number of times. Its matching antigen is unknown. This specimen comes from a study of beta chain features in type 1 diabetes. Findings and limits, study-wide: The naive, central memory and Treg TCRB repertoires of patients appeared to be more similar to one another than those of healthy donors. There was no resolution here of whether HLA type influences TCRB rearrangement. Moderate yet significant TCRB CDR3 shortening was seen in Type 1 diabetes patients in all four CD4+ subsets.

Germline lookup yields CDR1 MNHEY and CDR2 SVGAGI. V gave up 6 bases and J gave up 3 bases, with 11 bases separating them. CDR3 length equals 14 residues. Expressed TCRB transcripts were sequenced because the isolated RNA had all been reverse transcribed beforehand. Libraries were prepared by immunoSEQ multiplex PCR; TCRdb keeps only in-frame clonotypes and omits some of them. The sample carries almost 350,000 clones, approximately 9.7% recorded once. V is TRBV6-5 and J is TRBJ2-2; D possibly corresponds to TRBD1 (6 bases). Input material: central memory CD4+ T cells from blood. The clonotype was recovered from a man aged 25 to 45 with type 1 diabetes. The CDR3 sequence: CASRPGTHTGELFF. In nucleotides, the CDR3 is TGTGCCAGCAGACCCGGGACACACACCGGGGAGCTGTTTTTT.